The rows below give T cell receptor beta chains drawn from one sample of a study of T cell repertoires in cytomegalovirus infection. TCRdb reprocessed the reads via MiXCR and lists one record per CDR3 protein. The profile covers around 300,000 distinct CDR3 sequences, with about 25% appearing a single time and about 14% taken by the ten largest. Sequencing used PBMCs. These receptors were obtained from a human donor in good health (CMV status not recorded). Some clones in this sample may be carry-over from other donors' samples. Each CDR3 is given with its conserved first and last residue. Each record gives: D gene, V gene, CDR3 length, J gene, clone size, CDR3 DNA, CDR3 protein. A D gene is named only where the DNA matches it firmly. Clone size is given for some rows only: seen once, a few or many times, or a class if the clone is expanded.

D gene: TRBD1
V gene: TRBV7-9
CDR3 length: 14
J gene: TRBJ2-7
clone size: once
CDR3 DNA: TGTGCCAGCAGCTGGGACAGGGACACCTACGAGCAGTACTTC
CDR3 protein: CASSWDRDTYEQYF

D gene: .
V gene: TRBV20-1
CDR3 length: 13
J gene: TRBJ2-5
clone size: few
CDR3 DNA: TGCAGTGCTAGGACCCAGTACCAAGAGACCCAGTACTTC
CDR3 protein: CSARTQYQETQYF

D gene: .
V gene: TRBV7-2
CDR3 length: 15
J gene: TRBJ2-3
clone size: .
CDR3 DNA: TGTGCCAGCAGCTTATTCGTCAGGTCCACAGATACGCAGTATTTT
CDR3 protein: CASSLFVRSTDTQYF

D gene: .
V gene: TRBV6-5
CDR3 length: 15
J gene: TRBJ1-2
clone size: few
CDR3 DNA: TGTGCCAGCAGTTACGCCGGGACCCCCCAGGAAGGCTACACCTTC
CDR3 protein: CASSYAGTPQEGYTF

D gene: TRBD1
V gene: TRBV28
CDR3 length: 18
J gene: TRBJ2-2
clone size: few
CDR3 DNA: TGTGCCAGCAGACCCAATCCGGGACAGGGGGATAACACCGGGGAGCTGTTTTTT
CDR3 protein: CASRPNPGQGDNTGELFF

D gene: TRBD1
V gene: TRBV5-5
CDR3 length: 14
J gene: TRBJ2-6
clone size: few
CDR3 DNA: TGTGCCAGCAGCGAGGGGGCCGGGGCCAACGTCCTGACTTTC
CDR3 protein: CASSEGAGANVLTF

D gene: .
V gene: TRBV2
CDR3 length: 13
J gene: TRBJ2-3
clone size: .
CDR3 DNA: TGTGCCAGCCTAAAGGAGAGGACCGATACGCAGTATTTT
CDR3 protein: CASLKERTDTQYF

D gene: .
V gene: TRBV19
CDR3 length: 14
J gene: TRBJ2-3
clone size: few
CDR3 DNA: TGTGCCAGTAGTCGCCAGCCCTTCACAGATACGCAGTATTTT
CDR3 protein: CASSRQPFTDTQYF

D gene: .
V gene: TRBV27
CDR3 length: 15
J gene: TRBJ1-5
clone size: few
CDR3 DNA: TGTGCCAGCAGTTTTAGTGGCAGGGAGGGACAGCCCCAGCATTTT
CDR3 protein: CASSFSGREGQPQHF

D gene: .
V gene: TRBV7-2
CDR3 length: 15
J gene: TRBJ2-7
clone size: many
CDR3 DNA: TGTGCCAGCAGAGTCTCCGGGCCTAGCTCCTACGAGCAGTACTTC
CDR3 protein: CASRVSGPSSYEQYF

D gene: .
V gene: TRBV20-1
CDR3 length: 10
J gene: TRBJ2-7
clone size: few
CDR3 DNA: TGCAGTGCTAGGTGGTACGAGCAGTACTTC
CDR3 protein: CSARWYEQYF

D gene: .
V gene: TRBV7-2
CDR3 length: 13
J gene: TRBJ2-3
clone size: few
CDR3 DNA: TGTGCCAGCAGCTTTAGAGAGGGAGATACGCAGTATTTT
CDR3 protein: CASSFREGDTQYF

D gene: .
V gene: TRBV19
CDR3 length: 13
J gene: TRBJ2-1
clone size: .
CDR3 DNA: TGTGCCAGTAGTAGCGGGAAGGGCAATGAGCAGTTCTTC
CDR3 protein: CASSSGKGNEQFF

D gene: .
V gene: TRBV7-2
CDR3 length: 15
J gene: TRBJ2-5
clone size: many
CDR3 DNA: TGTGCCAGCAGCCCTCCTAGCGTCAGGGGAGAGACCCAGTACTTC
CDR3 protein: CASSPPSVRGETQYF

D gene: .
V gene: TRBV27
CDR3 length: 12
J gene: TRBJ1-1
clone size: .
CDR3 DNA: TGTGCCAGCAAGGACCCGAACACTGAAGCTTTCTTT
CDR3 protein: CASKDPNTEAFF